This passage covers 11 T cell receptor beta chains from one sample sequenced in a study of T cell repertoires in cytomegalovirus infection (dated by TCRdb to between 2018 and 2021). Sequencer: Illumina HiSeq 1500. The raw public reads went through TCRdb reprocessing: fastp at Q25, MiXCR clone calling, in-frame beta chains kept. CDR3 protein duplicates are merged, each entry listing the most common genes and DNA. The sample data list a few hundred thousand distinct CDR3 sequences, and more than 20% of these were observed just once. The ten top clones hold around 14% of the sample. Sequenced input: PBMCs. All receptors derive from a human donor in good health (CMV status not recorded). Some clones in this sample may be carry-over from other donors' samples.

In its sample, this clonotype was seen a few times. J is TRBJ2-4 and V is TRBV18, with 15 nucleotides matching TRBD2. This CDR3 has 18 residues. V shed 3 bases, J shed 0 bases, and the junction held 3 bases outside the gene matches. CDR1 and CDR2 from the germline V gene are KGHSH and LQKENI. CDR3 in amino acids: CASSPGLAGGIAKNIQYF. The CDR3 DNA is TGTGCCAGCTCACCGGGACTAGCGGGAGGAATAGCCAAAAACATTCAGTACTTC. The full variable domain, rest sourced from reference TRBV18 and TRBJ2-4, is NAGVMQNPRHLVRRRGQEARLRCSPMKGHSHVYWYRQLPEEGLKFMVYLQKENIIDESGMPKERFSAEFPKEGPSILRIQQVVRGDSAAYFCASSPGLAGGIAKNIQYFGAGTRLSVL.

This chain connects TRBV7-2 to TRBJ1-2; D remains unclear. V lost 4 bases and J lost 8, with 11 bases in between. From germline, CDR1 is SGHTA and CDR2 FQGNSA. The CDR3 spans 12 residues. The CDR3 sequence: CASSSGIGGYTF. CDR3 in DNA: TGTGCCAGCAGCTCCGGAATAGGAGGCTACACCTTC.

This clonotype was counted a few times. V is TRBV11-2 and J is TRBJ2-1; TRBD2 aligns across 12 bases. V lost 6 bases and J lost 8; bases outside the gene matches: 8. Germline values: CDR1 SGHAT, CDR2 FQNNGV. The CDR3 has 15 residues. The CDR3 bases are TGTGCCAGCAGTTCTAGCGGGAGGGCGGGGCATGAGCAGTTCTTC. Amino acid sequence: CASSSSGRAGHEQFF.

This clonotype came up many times. The rearrangement links TRBV7-2 to TRBJ2-1; 8 positions agree with TRBD2. This CDR3 is 16 amino acids long. V lost 5 bases and J lost 7; bases outside the gene matches: 13. The germline V gene encodes CDR1 SGHTA and CDR2 FQGNSA. CDR3 loop: CASSAPGRAPGNEQFF. The CDR3 DNA is TGTGCCAGCAGCGCACCCGGGAGGGCCCCGGGTAATGAGCAGTTCTTC. The entire variable domain, with the rest obtained from reference TRBV7-2 and TRBJ2-1, is as follows: GAGVSQSPSNKVTEKGKDVELRCDPISGHTALYWYRQSLGQGLEFLIYFQGNSAPDKSGLPSDRFSAERTGGSVSTLTIQRTQQEDSAVYLCASSAPGRAPGNEQFFGPGTRLTVL.

V usage is TRBV29-1 and J usage is TRBJ2-3; weak D call: TRBD1 (6 bases). Germline V CDR1 and CDR2: SQVTM, ANQGSEA. V lost 6 bases to trimming and J lost 5 bases, with 15 bases between them. The CDR3 has 13 residues. The CDR3 loop reads CSVGTGPRDTQYF. The CDR3 DNA reads as TGCAGCGTGGGAACAGGGCCCCGAGATACGCAGTATTTT.

The CDR3 DNA reads TGTGCCAGCAGCTTAGGGACTAGCGGGAGAGGCGATGAGCAGTTCTTC. It encodes CASSLGTSGRGDEQFF. The rearrangement joins TRBV11-3 to TRBJ2-1, with 13 bases aligning to TRBD2. Looked up from germline, CDR1 is SGHNT and CDR2 is YENEEA. The ends lost 1 base at V and 8 bases at J; junction bases unmatched: 5. The CDR3 has 16 amino acids.

This clonotype appeared a few times. The gene calls are TRBV5-4 and TRBJ2-3, with D unclear. The V gene's germline CDR1 is SGHNT and CDR2 YYREEE (reference sequence). The V and J ends lost 0 bases and 0 bases respectively, with 14 bases between them. There are 17 residues in the CDR3. The CDR3, as DNA: TGTGCCAGCAGCTTGGTCGGTCGGGCGGAGAGCACAGATACGCAGTATTTT. Encoded protein: CASSLVGRAESTDTQYF.

This clonotype has more than one count but fewer than ten. The chain combines TRBV7-8 with TRBJ2-7; D remains ambiguous. The germline V and J ends were trimmed by 5 bases and 3 bases, with 14 bases remaining between them. Per germline, CDR1 SGHVS and CDR2 FQNEAQ. There are 14 residues in the CDR3. Here the CDR3 reads CASSQARGGYEQYF. The CDR3, as DNA: TGTGCCAGCAGCCAGGCGAGAGGCGGCTACGAGCAGTACTTC.

The rearrangement links TRBV7-4 to TRBJ2-5; D unclear. Germline V gives CDR1 SGHVT, CDR2 SQSDAQ. Trimming removed 0 bases from V and 5 bases from J, with 10 bases in between. The CDR3 consists of 14 residues. CDR3 sequence reads: CASSLAGLGETQYF. The CDR3 coding sequence is TGTGCCAGCAGCTTAGCCGGTTTGGGGGAGACCCAGTACTTC.

This clonotype was picked up a small number of times. The rearrangement joins TRBV20-1 to TRBJ1-1; D is possibly TRBD1 (5 bases). Per germline, CDR1 DFQATT and CDR2 SNEGSKA (reference sequence). Trimming pared 7 bases from V and 2 bases from J, leaving 17 bases between. CDR3 size: 14 residues. The chain's CDR3 is CSGGGGSPNTEAFF. DNA for the CDR3: TGCAGTGGGGGGGGAGGGAGTCCAAACACTGAAGCTTTCTTT.

In its sample, this clonotype was seen many times. The chain links TRBV28 to TRBJ2-7; D gene uncertain. From germline, CDR1 is MDHEN and CDR2 SYDVKM. The CDR3 spans 11 residues. Between the trimmed V and J ends, which lost 6 bases and 3 bases, there was a span of 6 bases. The CDR3 DNA reads TGTGCCAGCAGCTCTTACTACGAGCAGTACTTC. It codes for CASSSYYEQYF.